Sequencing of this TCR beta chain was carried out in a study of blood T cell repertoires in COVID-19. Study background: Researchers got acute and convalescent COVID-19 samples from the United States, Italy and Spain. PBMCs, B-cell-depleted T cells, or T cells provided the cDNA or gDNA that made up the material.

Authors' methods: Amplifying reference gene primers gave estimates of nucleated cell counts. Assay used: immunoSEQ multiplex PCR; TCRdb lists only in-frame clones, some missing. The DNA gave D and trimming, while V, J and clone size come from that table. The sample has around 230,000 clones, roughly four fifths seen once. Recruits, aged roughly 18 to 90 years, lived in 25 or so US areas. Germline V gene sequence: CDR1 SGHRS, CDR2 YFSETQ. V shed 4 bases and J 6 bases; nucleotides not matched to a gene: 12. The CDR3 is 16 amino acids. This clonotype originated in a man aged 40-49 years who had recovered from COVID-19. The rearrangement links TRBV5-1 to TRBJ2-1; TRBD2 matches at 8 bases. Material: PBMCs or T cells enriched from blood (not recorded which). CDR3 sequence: CASSTSGRTPSNEQFF. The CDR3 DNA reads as TGCGCCAGCAGCACCAGCGGGAGAACCCCCTCCAATGAGCAGTTCTTC. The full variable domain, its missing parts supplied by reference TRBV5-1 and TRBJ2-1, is KAGVTQTPRYLIKTRGQQVTLSCSPISGHRSVSWYQQTPGQGLQFLFEYFSETQRNKGNFPGRFSGRQFSNSRSEMNVSTLELGDSALYLCASSTSGRTPSNEQFFGPGTRLTVL.